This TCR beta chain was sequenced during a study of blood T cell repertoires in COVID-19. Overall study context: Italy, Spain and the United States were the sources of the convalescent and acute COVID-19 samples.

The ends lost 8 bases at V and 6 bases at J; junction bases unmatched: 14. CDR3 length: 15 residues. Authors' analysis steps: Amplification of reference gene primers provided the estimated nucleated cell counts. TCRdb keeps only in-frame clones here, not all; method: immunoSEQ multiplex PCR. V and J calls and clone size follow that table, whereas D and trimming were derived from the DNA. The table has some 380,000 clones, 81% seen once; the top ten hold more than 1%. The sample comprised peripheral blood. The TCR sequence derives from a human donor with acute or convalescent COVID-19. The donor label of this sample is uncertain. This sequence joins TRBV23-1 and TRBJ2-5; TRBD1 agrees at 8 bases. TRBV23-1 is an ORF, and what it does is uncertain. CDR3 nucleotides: TGCGCCAGCGCCCACGGAACAGGGGGTAAGAAGACCCAGTACTTC. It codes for CASAHGTGGKKTQYF.